This entry lists 27 T cell receptor beta chains sequenced from one sample in a study of blood T cell repertoires in COVID-19. The repertoire was sequenced with immunoSEQ multiplex PCR; TCRdb's copy has only in-frame clones and lacks some. The sample contains about 140,000 clones, 84% of which appear only once. Specimen: peripheral blood. All receptors come from a woman older than 75 in a cohort sampled during active or convalescent COVID-19.

The rearrangement joins TRBV7-2 to TRBJ2-1, with 7 nucleotides matching TRBD1. V shed 5 bases and J 9 bases; nucleotides not matched to a gene: 7. The CDR3 totals 13 residues. Germline CDR1 is SGHTA and CDR2 is FQGNSA. CDR3: CASSPRDSSEQFF. The CDR3 DNA reads TGTGCCAGCAGCCCCCGGGACAGCTCTGAGCAGTTCTTC.

This sequence joins TRBV5-5 and TRBJ1-3; D may be TRBD1 (6 bases). The ends were cut back, 4 bases at V and 0 bases at J, with 17 bases in the middle. Germline CDR1 SGHKS, CDR2 YYEKEE (reference sequence). The CDR3 loop spans 17 amino acids. Here the CDR3 DNA reads TGTGCCAGCAGCCACGGGGGGCTCCACCCCTCTGGAAACACCATATATTTT. It is translated as CASSHGGLHPSGNTIYF.

The rearrangement links TRBV18 to TRBJ1-1; D gene ambiguous. The CDR3 is 12 amino acids. Germline V lookup: CDR1 KGHSH, CDR2 LQKENI. Trimming removed 4 bases from V and 1 base from J, with 4 bases in between. The DNA for the CDR3 is TGTGCCAGCTCACGGCAGAACACTGAAGCTTTCTTT. Residues: CASSRQNTEAFF.

The genes are TRBV7-2 and TRBJ2-1; 10 bases match TRBD2. The trim removed 2 bases at V and 7 bases at J, leaving 5 bases unmatched. The CDR3 loop spans 15 amino acids. Germline V gene sequence: CDR1 SGHTA, CDR2 FQGNSA. The CDR3 nucleotides read TGTGCCAGCAGCTTACGGCTAGCGGGGGCGAATGAGCAGTTCTTC. Encoded protein: CASSLRLAGANEQFF.

The chain links TRBV28 to TRBJ1-1; 10 bases are shared with TRBD1. Germline V gives CDR1 MDHEN, CDR2 SYDVKM. The CDR3 is 12 amino acids. J lost 4 bases, V lost 8 bases, and 1 base had no gene match. The CDR3 reads CASRTGGTEAFF. The DNA for the CDR3 is TGTGCCAGCCGGACAGGGGGCACTGAAGCTTTCTTT. Full variable domain (outside the CDR3, taken from reference TRBV28 and TRBJ1-1): DVKVTQSSRYLVKRTGEKVFLECVQDMDHENMFWYRQDPGLGLRLIYFSYDVKMKEKGDIPEGYSVSREKKERFSLILESASTNQTSMYLCASRTGGTEAFFGQGTRLTVV.

V is TRBV6-5 and J is TRBJ1-4; 9 nucleotides align to TRBD1. V shed 3 bases and J 8 bases; nucleotides not matched to a gene: 10. This CDR3 has 16 residues. Germline CDR1 is MNHEY and CDR2 is SVGAGI. CDR3 protein: CASSYYAPGTGEKLFF. CDR3 bases: TGTGCCAGCAGTTATTATGCGCCCGGGACAGGGGAAAAACTGTTTTTT.

The V call is TRBV7-9, the J call TRBJ1-1; no definite D call. Trimming took 5 bases from V and 0 from J, leaving 10 bases between them. The CDR3 extends over 14 amino acids. The V gene's germline CDR1 is SEHNR and CDR2 FQNEAQ (reference sequence). CDR3: CASSPYTVNTEAFF. In DNA, the CDR3 is TGTGCCAGCAGCCCATATACAGTGAACACTGAAGCTTTCTTT.

The V and J genes are TRBV12-3 or TRBV12-4 and TRBJ2-2; 10 positions agree with TRBD1. Trimming at V came to 8 bases and at J to 5 bases, leaving 2 bases not matched to a gene. The CDR3 length is 13 residues. This CDR3 is CASGQGGTGELFF. The CDR3 nucleotides read TGTGCCAGCGGACAGGGGGGGACCGGGGAGCTGTTTTTT.

This clone was observed a single time. V gene TRBV24-1 combines with J gene TRBJ2-3, with 8 bases identical to TRBD1. Germline CDR1 and CDR2: KGHDR and SFDVKD. There are 16 residues in the CDR3. Trimming at V came to 3 bases and at J to 5 bases, leaving 9 bases not matched to a gene. In DNA, the CDR3 is TGTGCCACCAGTGATGAGAGACAGGGGACGCTAGATACGCAGTATTTT. Its translation is CATSDERQGTLDTQYF.

The genes are TRBV5-1 and TRBJ2-6; D call uncertain. The CDR3 totals 15 residues. V lost 3 bases and J 0 bases, leaving 7 bases between the germline ends. Germline V gene lookup returns CDR1 SGHRS and CDR2 YFSETQ. This CDR3 is CASSSTASGANVLTF. The CDR3 coding sequence is TGCGCCAGCAGCTCTACCGCCTCTGGGGCCAACGTCCTGACTTTC. Full variable domain (outside the CDR3, taken from reference TRBV5-1 and TRBJ2-6): KAGVTQTPRYLIKTRGQQVTLSCSPISGHRSVSWYQQTPGQGLQFLFEYFSETQRNKGNFPGRFSGRQFSNSRSEMNVSTLELGDSALYLCASSSTASGANVLTFGAGSRLTVL.

The chain uses TRBV5-1 and TRBJ1-2; 11 positions agree with TRBD1. V gave up 2 bases and J gave up 5 bases; unmatched junction bases: 17. CDR3 length: 19 residues. Germline-derived CDR1 and CDR2 are SGHRS and YFSETQ. The CDR3 protein is CASSFRGSSFGTGGYGYTF. CDR3 nucleotides: TGCGCCAGCAGCTTCCGGGGCTCGTCTTTCGGGACAGGGGGGTATGGCTACACCTTC.

This sequence joins TRBV9 and TRBJ1-6; TRBD1 agrees at 7 bases. V gave up 3 bases and J gave up 7 bases; unmatched junction bases: 4. CDR3 size: 14 residues. CDR1 and CDR2 (germline): SGDLS, YYNGEE. CDR3 residues: CASSGQGGNSPLHF. The CDR3 DNA follows: TGTGCCAGCAGCGGACAGGGCGGAAATTCACCCCTCCACTTT.

For the CDR3, the DNA is TGCGCCAGCAGCCGTGTCCCGGGGGGGCGTAGCTACAATGAGCAGTTCTTC. Its protein is CASSRVPGGRSYNEQFF. The chain has TRBV5-1 and TRBJ2-1, with 8 positions matching TRBD2. With 4 bases clipped from V and 3 bases from J, the junction kept 12 bases outside the gene matches. Germline values: CDR1 SGHRS, CDR2 YFSETQ. The CDR3 is made up of 17 amino acids. The whole variable domain, filled in from reference TRBV5-1 and TRBJ2-1, reads KAGVTQTPRYLIKTRGQQVTLSCSPISGHRSVSWYQQTPGQGLQFLFEYFSETQRNKGNFPGRFSGRQFSNSRSEMNVSTLELGDSALYLCASSRVPGGRSYNEQFFGPGTRLTVL.

The CDR3 is CASSPRVEGNSPLHF. CDR3 nucleotide sequence: TGTGCCAGCAGCCCCAGGGTGGAAGGTAATTCACCCCTCCACTTT. The rearrangement joins TRBV13 to TRBJ1-6; D perhaps matches TRBD1 (5 bases). Per germline, CDR1 PRHDT and CDR2 FYEKMQ (reference sequence). The CDR3 is 15 amino acids. The V end was cut by 5 bases, the J end by 6 bases, with 14 bases between.

The rearrangement uses TRBV19 and TRBJ1-1, with D possibly being TRBD1 (5 bases). Germline assignment: CDR1 LNHDA and CDR2 SQIVND (reference sequence). The CDR3 is 13 residues long. Deletions cut 7 bases from V and 0 bases from J, with 9 bases between. The DNA of the CDR3 is TGTGCCAGTACGTGGGGGGTGAACACTGAAGCTTTCTTT. Amino acids: CASTWGVNTEAFF.

This chain links TRBV11-2 with TRBJ1-1; D remains unclear. Germline values: CDR1 SGHAT, CDR2 FQNNGV. The length of the CDR3 is 14 residues. Trimming shortened V by 5 bases and J by 2 bases, and 12 bases separated the two germline ends. CDR3 protein: CASSPPRRNTEAFF. For the CDR3, the DNA is TGTGCCAGCAGCCCCCCCCGCAGAAACACTGAAGCTTTCTTT.

V usage is TRBV11-2 and J usage is TRBJ1-5; 7 nucleotides match TRBD1. This CDR3 is built from 17 residues. Germline lookup yields CDR1 SGHAT and CDR2 FQNNGV. Trimming cost V 1 base and J 4 bases; bases outside gene matches: 10. This CDR3 is CASSLGIGGPLNQPQHF. The CDR3 coding sequence is TGTGCCAGCAGCTTAGGGATAGGGGGCCCCTTAAATCAGCCCCAGCATTTT.

CDR3 sequence (DNA): TGTGCCAGCAGTCCCAGCTCCTATAATTCACCCCTCCACTTT. This sequence encodes CASSPSSYNSPLHF. V is TRBV28 and J is TRBJ1-6; D gene unclear. The CDR3 is 14 amino acids. V was cut by 5 bases and J by 0 bases, with 5 bases left in between. Germline V lookup: CDR1 MDHEN, CDR2 SYDVKM.

The chain links TRBV2 to TRBJ1-6; D uncertain. The ends were cut back, 0 bases at V and 11 bases at J, with 17 bases in the middle. The germline V gene has CDR1 SNHLY and CDR2 FYNNEI. This CDR3 spans 16 amino acids. CDR3 region: CASSEALLTTRAPLHF. DNA for the CDR3: TGTGCCAGCAGTGAAGCGCTGCTTACAACGCGGGCACCCCTCCACTTT.

The chain employs TRBV6-5 and TRBJ1-4, with D possibly TRBD1 on 5 matching bases. V lost 7 bases and J 5 bases, leaving 17 bases between the germline ends. Germline assignment: CDR1 MNHEY and CDR2 SVGAGI. The CDR3 length is 15 residues. The CDR3 coding sequence is TGTGCCAGCACTAGGGCGACAGTCTTCAATGAAAAACTGTTTTTT. Translation: CASTRATVFNEKLFF.

The gene calls are TRBV3-1 (or the pseudogene TRBV3-2) and TRBJ1-2; no firm D call. V was shortened by 5 bases and J by 4 bases, with 11 bases between the two germline ends. Germline-derived CDR1 and CDR2 are LGHDT and YNNKEL (reference sequence). CDR3 length equals 13 residues. CDR3 residues: CASSGRGSYGYTF. The CDR3 DNA follows: TGTGCCAGCAGCGGCCGGGGTTCCTATGGCTACACCTTC.

This sequence joins TRBV2 and TRBJ1-1, with no clear D. Germline loops: CDR1 SNHLY, CDR2 FYNNEI. The CDR3 length is 11 residues. V gave up 8 bases and J gave up 4 bases, with 8 bases separating them. CDR3 region: CASRSGTEAFF. The CDR3 region has the DNA TGTGCCAGCCGAAGCGGCACTGAAGCTTTCTTT. The full variable domain, in which reference TRBV2 and TRBJ1-1 provide the parts outside the CDR3, is EPEVTQTPSHQVTQMGQEVILRCVPISNHLYFYWYRQILGQKVEFLVSFYNNEISEKSEIFDDQFSVERPDGSNFTLKIRSTKLEDSAMYFCASRSGTEAFFGQGTRLTVV.

The chain joins TRBV18 to TRBJ2-7; 8 nucleotides align to TRBD1. This CDR3 contains 15 residues. J gave up 6 bases and V 6 bases, and 13 bases lay outside the gene matches. The germline gives CDR1 KGHSH, CDR2 LQKENI. CDR3 residues: CASSGGQGEGREQYF. In DNA, the CDR3 is TGTGCCAGCTCGGGTGGACAGGGAGAAGGCCGCGAGCAGTACTTC.

V and J are TRBV4-1 and TRBJ2-6, with D perhaps TRBD2 (6 bases). The germline V gene encodes CDR1 MGHRA and CDR2 YSYEKL. Trimming stripped 0 bases from V and 0 bases from J, with 15 bases between. The CDR3 runs to 19 residues. The CDR3 DNA sequence: TGCGCCAGCAGCCAAGATCGTAGCGGAGTATACTCTGGGGCCAACGTCCTGACTTTC. Protein product: CASSQDRSGVYSGANVLTF.

The DNA of the CDR3 is TGCAGTGCGAGTACCCTTAGGAGTCCCTACGAGCAGTACTTC. Protein product: CSASTLRSPYEQYF. V gene TRBV20-1 combines with J gene TRBJ2-7, with D hard to call. Looked up from germline, CDR1 is DFQATT and CDR2 is SNEGSKA (reference sequence). This CDR3 contains 14 residues. Deletions cut 6 bases from V and 2 bases from J, with 17 bases between.

This chain uses TRBV3-1 (or the pseudogene TRBV3-2) with TRBJ2-7, with 12 bases aligning to TRBD2. V lost 5 bases, J lost 4 bases, and 3 bases stayed unmatched. Germline V gives CDR1 LGHDT, CDR2 YNNKEL (reference sequence). The CDR3 totals 14 residues. CDR3: CASSTSGGTYEQYF. CDR3 nucleotides: TGTGCCAGCAGCACTAGCGGGGGGACATACGAGCAGTACTTC.

The chain couples TRBV7-2 to TRBJ1-4; no reliable D call. Germline CDR1 reads SGHTA; CDR2 reads FQGNSA. The ends were cut back, 5 bases at V and 8 bases at J, with 21 bases in the middle. The CDR3 totals 16 residues. CDR3 nucleotide sequence: TGTGCCAGCAGCCTAGGTTTGAGAACTGGCAGGGAAAAACTGTTTTTT. It yields the protein CASSLGLRTGREKLFF. Full variable domain (outside the CDR3, taken from reference TRBV7-2 and TRBJ1-4): GAGVSQSPSNKVTEKGKDVELRCDPISGHTALYWYRQSLGQGLEFLIYFQGNSAPDKSGLPSDRFSAERTGGSVSTLTIQRTQQEDSAVYLCASSLGLRTGREKLFFGSGTQLSVL.